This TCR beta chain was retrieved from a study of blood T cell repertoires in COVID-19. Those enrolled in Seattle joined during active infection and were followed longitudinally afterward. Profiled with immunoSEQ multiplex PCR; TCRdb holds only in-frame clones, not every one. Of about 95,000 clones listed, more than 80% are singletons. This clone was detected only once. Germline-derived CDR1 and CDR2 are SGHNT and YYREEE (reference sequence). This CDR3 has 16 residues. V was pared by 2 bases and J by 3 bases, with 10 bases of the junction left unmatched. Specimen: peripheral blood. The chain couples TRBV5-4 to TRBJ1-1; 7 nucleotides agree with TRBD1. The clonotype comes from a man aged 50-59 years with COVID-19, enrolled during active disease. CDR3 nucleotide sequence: TGTGCCAGCAGCTTAGGACCACCAGGGGGAGACACTGAAGCTTTCTTT. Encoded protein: CASSLGPPGGDTEAFF.